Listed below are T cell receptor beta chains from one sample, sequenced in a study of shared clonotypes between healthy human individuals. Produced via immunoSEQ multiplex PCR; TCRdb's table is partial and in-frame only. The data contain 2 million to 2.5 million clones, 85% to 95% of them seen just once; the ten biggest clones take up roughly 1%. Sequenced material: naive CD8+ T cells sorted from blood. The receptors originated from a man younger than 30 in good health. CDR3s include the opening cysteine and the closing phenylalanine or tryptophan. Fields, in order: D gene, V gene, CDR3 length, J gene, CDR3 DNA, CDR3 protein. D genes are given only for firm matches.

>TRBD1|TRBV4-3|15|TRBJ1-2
TGCGCCAGCAGCCAAGATCGAGGACAGGGATATGGCTACACCTTC
CASSQDRGQGYGYTF
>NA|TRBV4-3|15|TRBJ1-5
TGCGCCAGCAGCCCTGGGACAACTAGCAATCAGCCCCAGCATTTT
CASSPGTTSNQPQHF
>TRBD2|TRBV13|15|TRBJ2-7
TGTGCCAGCAGCCCAGAGGCTAGCGGGGGCTACGAGCAGTACTTC
CASSPEASGGYEQYF
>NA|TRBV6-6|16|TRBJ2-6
TGTGCCAGCAGTTACTCGCCGGCTTCGGGGGCCAACGTCCTGACTTTC
CASSYSPASGANVLTF
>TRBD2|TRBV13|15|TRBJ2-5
TGTGCCAGCAGCTCCCTAGCGGGGGGCCAAGAGACCCAGTACTTC
CASSSLAGGQETQYF
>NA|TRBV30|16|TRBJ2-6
TGTGCCTCCCTCGGGGGCCGGAGCTCTGGGGCCAACGTCCTGACTTTC
CASLGGRSSGANVLTF
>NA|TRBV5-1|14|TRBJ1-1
TGCGCCAGCAGCTTGAACAGGGCGAACACTGAAGCTTTCTTT
CASSLNRANTEAFF
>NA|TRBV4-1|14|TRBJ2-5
TGCGCCAGCAGCCAACTGAAGGGGCCGGAGACCCAGTACTTC
CASSQLKGPETQYF
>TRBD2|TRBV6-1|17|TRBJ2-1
TGTGCCAGCAGTGGGACACTAGCGGGAGGGCCCGCCAATGAGCAGTTCTTC
CASSGTLAGGPANEQFF
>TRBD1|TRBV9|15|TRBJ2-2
TGTGCCAGCAGCGCTGGGGACAGACTCACCGGGGAGCTGTTTTTT
CASSAGDRLTGELFF
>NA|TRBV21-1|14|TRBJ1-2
TGTGCCAGCAGCAAAGCCAGCAGTCGACCTGGCTACACCTTC
CASSKASSRPGYTF
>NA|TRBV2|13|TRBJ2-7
TGTGCCAGCAGTGAATTTGGGGGCGGCGAGCAGTACTTC
CASSEFGGGEQYF
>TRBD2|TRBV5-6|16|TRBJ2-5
TGTGCCAGCAGCTCTCCCCAGCGGGAGCTACAAGAGACCCAGTACTTC
CASSSPQRELQETQYF
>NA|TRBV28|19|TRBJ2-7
TGTGCCAGCAGCACCCCCAGCGAGGCTGCTATACGCCTCCCCTACGAGCAGTACTTC
CASSTPSEAAIRLPYEQYF
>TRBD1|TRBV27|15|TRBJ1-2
TGTGCCAGCAGAAGTGGGCGGGACAGGGGGTATGGCTACACCTTC
CASRSGRDRGYGYTF
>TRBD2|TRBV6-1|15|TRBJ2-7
TGTGCCAGCAGTGAATATGGGGGGGGCTCCTACGAGCAGTACTTC
CASSEYGGGSYEQYF
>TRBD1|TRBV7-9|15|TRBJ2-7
TGTGCCAGCAGCAACCCGGGACAGGGTGGATACGAGCAGTACTTC
CASSNPGQGGYEQYF
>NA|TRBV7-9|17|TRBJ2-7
TGTGCCAGCAGCCCACCCGGGACAAGGGATAGAGACTACGAGCAGTACTTC
CASSPPGTRDRDYEQYF
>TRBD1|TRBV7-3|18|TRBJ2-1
TGTGCCAGCAGTTATCCACCCGCCACCGGGACAGGCAACAATGAGCAGTTCTTC
CASSYPPATGTGNNEQFF
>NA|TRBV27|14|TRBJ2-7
TGTGCCAGCAGTTTCTTTGCGGGCTACTACGAGCAGTACTTC
CASSFFAGYYEQYF
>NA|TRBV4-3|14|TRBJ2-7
TGCGCCAGCAGCCAAGATAGTAACAACTACGAGCAGTACTTC
CASSQDSNNYEQYF
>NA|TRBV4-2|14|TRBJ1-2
TGTGCCAGCAGCCTGGAGAGCCAGAGCTATGGCTACACCTTC
CASSLESQSYGYTF
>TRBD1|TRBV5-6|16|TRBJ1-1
TGTGCCAGCAGCACGGGACAGCCAAAATCGAACACTGAAGCTTTCTTT
CASSTGQPKSNTEAFF
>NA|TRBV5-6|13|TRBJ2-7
TGTGCCAGCAGCCCCTTGGGCTCCTACGAGCAGTACTTC
CASSPLGSYEQYF
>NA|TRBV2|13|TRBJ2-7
TGTGCCAGCAGTGACGAGACAGTCTACGAGCAGTACTTC
CASSDETVYEQYF